The clone carrying this T cell receptor beta chain was detected a few times. This CDR3 is built from 12 residues. V lost 0 bases to trimming and J lost 10 bases, with 10 bases between them. Germline V gene data show CDR1 as SGHKS and CDR2 as YYEKEE (reference sequence). These data belong to a study of blood T cell repertoires in COVID-19. Study context: Sites across the United States, Italy and Spain contributed samples from acute and convalescent COVID-19.

Assay: immunoSEQ multiplex PCR; the TCRdb copy retains only in-frame clones and omits some. The sample includes 250,000 to 350,000 clones, around 84% of them seen just once. The rearrangement joins TRBV5-5 to TRBJ2-5; tentative D call: TRBD1 (6 bases). This receptor was taken from a human donor with COVID-19, enrolled during active disease. The donor label of this sample is uncertain. Sequenced input: peripheral blood. CDR3 protein: CASSLEGVVQYF. The CDR3 nucleotides are TGTGCCAGCAGCTTGGAGGGGGTGGTCCAGTACTTC.